The 31 T cell receptor beta chains below come from one sample, sequenced in a study of blood T cell repertoires in COVID-19 (dated by TCRdb to about 2020). Preparation of the library involved the immunoSEQ multiplex PCR assay. TCRdb limited this immuneACCESS table to in-frame rearrangements with V and J called. A share of clones is missing; checked studies link under half to unresolved V genes, and the rest is unexplained. This sample lists about 240,000 clones; around 86% were detected once. The ten largest clones take up around 2% of the sample. Sequences were obtained from peripheral blood. All receptors come from a young man who had recovered from COVID-19.

The chain employs TRBV27 and TRBJ2-1; TRBD2 aligns across 15 bases. The germline gives CDR1 MNHEY, CDR2 SMNVEV (reference sequence). After removal of 6 bases from V and 7 bases from J, the junction contained 16 bases not matched to a gene. The CDR3 runs to 19 residues. The CDR3 sequence is CASRSGLAGGLKWSNEQFF. The CDR3 DNA reads as TGTGCCAGCAGGTCCGGACTAGCGGGGGGGCTCAAGTGGTCGAATGAGCAGTTCTTC.

The J gene is TRBJ1-3, the V gene TRBV5-1; the D gene is possibly TRBD1 (6 bases). Looked up from germline, CDR1 is SGHRS and CDR2 is YFSETQ. The CDR3 loop spans 14 amino acids. Deletions cut 5 bases from V and 4 bases from J, with 13 bases between. The DNA for the CDR3 is TGCGCCAGCAGGCTACAGGGAGCGGGAAACACCATATATTTT. Its protein product is CASRLQGAGNTIYF.

This chain joins TRBV3-1 (or the pseudogene TRBV3-2) and TRBJ2-2, with no clear D. Germline CDR1 is LGHDT and CDR2 is YNNKEL (reference sequence). V was clipped by 5 bases and J by 2 bases, with 3 bases between them. CDR3 size: 12 residues. The CDR3 DNA reads as TGTGCCAGCAGCTTAAACACCGGGGAGCTGTTTTTT. Translation: CASSLNTGELFF.

V gene TRBV2 combines with J gene TRBJ2-5; 8 bases are a match to TRBD1. After removal of 1 base from V and 5 bases from J, the junction contained 6 bases not matched to a gene. Per the germline V gene, CDR1 is SNHLY and CDR2 is FYNNEI. This CDR3 region has 15 residues. Here the CDR3 DNA reads TGTGCCAGCAGTGAAGGGACAGGGTATGGCGAGACCCAGTACTTC. As protein: CASSEGTGYGETQYF.

There are a few counts of this clone. The V and J genes are TRBV5-4 and TRBJ1-1, with 7 bases that match TRBD1. The CDR3 runs 13 residues. From germline, CDR1 is SGHNT and CDR2 YYREEE (reference sequence). V was pared by 2 bases and J by 11 bases, with 9 bases of the junction left unmatched. The CDR3 region is CASSFTGVQTAFF. CDR3 coding DNA: TGTGCCAGCAGCTTTACAGGGGTTCAGACGGCTTTCTTT.

This clone appeared a single time. This same CDR3 is encoded by further DNA sequences in the sample. The chain links TRBV7-6 to TRBJ2-3; 13 nucleotides line up with TRBD2. Germline V lookup: CDR1 SGHVS, CDR2 FNYEAQ. Losses at the gene ends were 5 bases for V and 3 bases for J; bases not matched to a gene: 5. The CDR3 has 16 residues. Here the CDR3 DNA reads TGTGCCAGCAGCCCCCGGACTAGCGGGGGAACAGATACGCAGTATTTT. Translation gives CASSPRTSGGTDTQYF.

This clone was detected a few times. The chain's CDR3 is CASSVEGVSNQPQHF. In nucleotides, the CDR3 is TGTGCCAGCAGTGTTGAGGGAGTTAGCAATCAGCCCCAGCATTTT. This chain links TRBV2 with TRBJ1-5, with unresolved D. V dropped 4 bases and J dropped 0 bases, with 10 bases sitting between them. The CDR3 is 15 residues long. CDR1 and CDR2 from the germline V gene are SNHLY and FYNNEI.

The rearrangement uses TRBV6-5 and TRBJ2-1, with unresolved D. CDR1 is MNHEY, CDR2 SVGAGI, per germline. The length of the CDR3 is 13 residues. V lost 6 bases to trimming and J lost 10 bases, with 16 bases between them. CDR3 coding DNA: TGTGCCAGCAGAAACCAGGTATACCAAGAGCAGTTCTTC. Translation gives CASRNQVYQEQFF.

There are a few counts of this clone. V gene TRBV10-1 combines with J gene TRBJ1-1, with TRBD1 matching 10 bases. V lost 3 bases, J lost 2 bases, and 3 bases stayed unmatched. The CDR3 totals 15 residues. CDR1 WNHNN and CDR2 SYGVQD come from the germline V gene (reference sequence). CDR3 sequence: CASSERTGGNTEAFF. CDR3 nucleotides: TGCGCCAGCAGTGAAAGGACAGGGGGTAACACTGAAGCTTTCTTT.

This clone appeared a few times. The V call is TRBV13, the J call TRBJ1-6, with a tentative D call TRBD1 (5 bases). Germline values: CDR1 PRHDT, CDR2 FYEKMQ (reference sequence). The CDR3 covers 14 residues. V lost 1 base, J lost 8 bases, and 9 bases lay in between. CDR3 in amino acids: CASSLAGPHSPLHF. DNA for the CDR3: TGTGCCAGCAGCTTAGCAGGGCCACATTCACCCCTCCACTTT. The full variable domain, with the rest looked up from reference TRBV13 and TRBJ1-6, is AAGVIQSPRHLIKEKRETATLKCYPIPRHDTVYWYQQGPGQDPQFLISFYEKMQSDKGSIPDRFSAQQFSDYHSELNMSSLELGDSALYFCASSLAGPHSPLHFGNGTRLTVT.

The chain recombines TRBV5-4 with TRBJ1-4, with TRBD1 matching 8 bases. V dropped 4 bases and J dropped 6; count of bases not matched to a gene: 2. Germline CDR1 and CDR2: SGHNT and YYREEE (reference sequence). This CDR3 is built from 13 residues. In nucleotides, the CDR3 is TGTGCCAGCAGCAAGACAGGGGATGAAAAACTGTTTTTT. Amino acids: CASSKTGDEKLFF.

This chain uses TRBV20-1 with TRBJ2-1; 8 nucleotides agree with TRBD2. CDR1 is DFQATT, CDR2 SNEGSKA, per germline (reference sequence). J was trimmed by 6 bases and V by 3 bases; bases with no gene match: 4. The CDR3 extends over 13 amino acids. The CDR3 DNA sequence: TGCAGTGCTAGTGACGGGGGGGCCAATGAGCAGTTCTTC. Residues: CSASDGGANEQFF.

This clone has only a few counts. The CDR3 DNA follows: TGTGCCAGCAGCTTAGCCGGGACAGACACTGAAGCTTTCTTT. This encodes CASSLAGTDTEAFF. The chain recombines TRBV7-8 with TRBJ1-1; 7 bases line up with TRBD1. The CDR3 length is 14 residues. Per the germline V gene, CDR1 is SGHVS and CDR2 is FQNEAQ. Germline trimming cut 0 bases from V and 3 bases from J; bases unmatched to any gene: 1.

The chain is built from TRBV5-1 and TRBJ1-1, with 8 bases fitting TRBD1. From germline, CDR1 is SGHRS and CDR2 YFSETQ. After removal of 4 bases from V and 5 bases from J, the junction contained 10 bases not matched to a gene. The CDR3 has 15 amino acids. The CDR3 reads CASSTVDRGGTEAFF. In DNA form, the CDR3 reads TGCGCCAGCAGCACCGTCGACAGGGGAGGGACTGAAGCTTTCTTT.

This clone came up once. The J gene is TRBJ1-6, the V gene TRBV7-3; tentatively, D is TRBD1 (5 bases). Trimming cost V 5 bases and J 9 bases, with 17 bases left between them. This CDR3 has 15 amino acids. CDR1 is SGHTA, CDR2 FQGTGA, per germline. Here the CDR3 reads CASSLPRGGSSPLHF. The CDR3 DNA sequence: TGTGCCAGCAGCCTCCCCCGGGGGGGTAGTTCACCCCTCCACTTT.

A few counts support this clone. The chain recombines TRBV28 with TRBJ2-1; 12 nucleotides agree with TRBD2. The CDR3 runs to 14 residues. Germline CDR1 and CDR2: MDHEN and SYDVKM. The junction had 9 bases not matched to a gene; V was cut back by 6 bases and J by 12 bases. The CDR3 here is CASSHGLAGIRQFF. For the CDR3, the DNA is TGTGCCAGCAGCCATGGACTAGCGGGGATTAGGCAGTTCTTC.

The CDR3: CASSLEGSGVVYEQYF. DNA of the CDR3: TGTGCCAGCAGCTTAGAGGGTAGCGGGGTAGTCTACGAGCAGTACTTC. V usage is TRBV7-2 and J usage is TRBJ2-7; TRBD2 matches 8 bases. This CDR3 is built from 16 residues. Germline CDR1 and CDR2: SGHTA and FQGNSA. J gave up 3 bases and V 1 base, and 8 bases lay outside the gene matches.

This clone has at least ten counts. At the DNA level, this CDR3 is encoded by other sequences in the same sample as well. The chain is built from TRBV19 and TRBJ2-1; 8 bases fit TRBD2. J gave up 3 bases and V 3 bases, and 1 base lay outside the gene matches. CDR1 and CDR2 (germline): LNHDA, SQIVND (reference sequence). The CDR3 totals 14 residues. CDR3 nucleotide sequence: TGTGCCAGTAGTATCGGGGGGGACTACAATGAGCAGTTCTTC. It encodes CASSIGGDYNEQFF.

The rearrangement joins TRBV6-1 to TRBJ1-3; 9 positions agree with TRBD1. This CDR3 spans 15 amino acids. The V segment lost 2 bases and the J segment 2 bases; nucleotides outside the gene matches: 1. The germline CDR1 and CDR2 sequences are MNHNS and SASEGT. In DNA form, the CDR3 reads TGTGCCAGCAGTGAACGGGACAGGGCTGGAAACACCATATATTTT. This codes for CASSERDRAGNTIYF.

The rearrangement links TRBV9 to TRBJ2-2; TRBD2 matches at 8 bases. Germline trimming cut 4 bases from V and 0 bases from J; bases unmatched to any gene: 5. This CDR3 spans 16 amino acids. CDR1 and CDR2 from the germline V gene are SGDLS and YYNGEE. The CDR3 DNA reads TGTGCCAGCAGCCATCCAGCGGGGGCGAACACCGGGGAGCTGTTTTTT. This gives the protein CASSHPAGANTGELFF.

This chain connects TRBV5-5 to TRBJ2-2, with 16 bases fitting TRBD2. This CDR3 comprises 20 residues. V was pared by 4 bases and J by 6 bases, with 15 bases of the junction left unmatched. Germline loops: CDR1 SGHKS, CDR2 YYEKEE (reference sequence). CDR3 sequence: CASSPVYGTSGGGLPGELFF. For the CDR3, the DNA is TGTGCCAGCAGCCCCGTTTACGGGACTAGCGGGGGGGGTCTGCCCGGGGAGCTGTTTTTT.

In this sample, this clone turned up once. An end of the junction differs from the germline gene, which may be a read error. The chain is built from TRBV5-4 and TRBJ1-6; no firm D call. The length of the CDR3 is 17 residues. The germline V gene has CDR1 SGHNT and CDR2 YYREEE (reference sequence). The CDR3 sequence is CASSLDPLGTYNSPLHF. In nucleotides, the CDR3 is TGTGCCAGCAGTTTGGACCCCCTGGGCACCTATAATTCACCCCTCCACTTT.

This sequence joins TRBV14 and TRBJ1-1; D gene unclear. The CDR3 runs to 11 residues. The V end lost 2 bases, the J end lost 12 bases, and 10 bases lay between the germline ends. In germline, CDR1 is SGHDN, CDR2 FVKESK. CDR3 coding DNA: TGTGCCAGCAGCCAATACAAGTTAACTTTCTTT. This codes for CASSQYKLTFF.

The CDR3 loop reads CASRQGADEKLFF. The DNA of the CDR3 is TGTGCCAGCAGGCAGGGGGCGGATGAAAAACTGTTTTTT. The rearrangement links TRBV7-9 to TRBJ1-4, with TRBD1 matching over 8 bases. The CDR3 has 13 amino acids. The germline gives CDR1 SEHNR, CDR2 FQNEAQ (reference sequence). V trimming: 6 bases; J trimming: 6 bases; junction bases outside the gene matches: 3. Looking up the rest from reference TRBV7-9 and TRBJ1-4 gives the full variable domain: DTGVSQNPRHKITKRGQNVTFRCDPISEHNRLYWYRQTLGQGPEFLTYFQNEAQLEKSRLLSDRFSAERPKGSFSTLEIQRTEQGDSAMYLCASRQGADEKLFFGSGTQLSVL.

The V gene is TRBV2, the J gene TRBJ1-2, with D tentatively TRBD1 (6 bases). CDR1 is SNHLY and CDR2 is FYNNEI in the germline V gene. Trimming took 6 bases from V and 4 from J, leaving 15 bases between them. The CDR3 contains 14 residues. CDR3 protein: CASSDRLLGYGYTF. The CDR3 bases are TGTGCCAGCAGCGACAGGTTATTGGGCTATGGCTACACCTTC. The full variable domain, completed using reference TRBV2 and TRBJ1-2, is EPEVTQTPSHQVTQMGQEVILRCVPISNHLYFYWYRQILGQKVEFLVSFYNNEISEKSEIFDDQFSVERPDGSNFTLKIRSTKLEDSAMYFCASSDRLLGYGYTFGSGTRLTVV.

This chain joins TRBV5-1 and TRBJ1-4; D is undetermined. Trimming cost V 4 bases and J 2 bases, with 12 bases left between them. The CDR3 is 15 residues long. Germline V CDR1 and CDR2: SGHRS, YFSETQ. In DNA form, the CDR3 reads TGCGCCAGCAGCCCCCAGGTTTCGACTAATGAAAAACTGTTTTTT. Translating gives CASSPQVSTNEKLFF. The full variable domain, completed using reference TRBV5-1 and TRBJ1-4, is KAGVTQTPRYLIKTRGQQVTLSCSPISGHRSVSWYQQTPGQGLQFLFEYFSETQRNKGNFPGRFSGRQFSNSRSEMNVSTLELGDSALYLCASSPQVSTNEKLFFGSGTQLSVL.

The rearrangement uses TRBV3-1 (or the pseudogene TRBV3-2) and TRBJ1-4; 9 bases agree with TRBD1. The V and J ends lost 1 base and 1 base, in that order; junction bases with no gene match: 13. The V gene's germline CDR1 is LGHDT and CDR2 YNNKEL (reference sequence). CDR3 length equals 20 residues. CDR3 loop: CASSQAGNRGHLGTNEKLFF. CDR3 nucleotides: TGTGCCAGCAGCCAAGCGGGAAACAGGGGGCACCTGGGAACTAATGAAAAACTGTTTTTT.

The J gene is TRBJ2-2, the V gene TRBV9; D gene unclear. The CDR3 length is 14 residues. The V end was cut by 3 bases, the J end by 6 bases, with 12 bases between. Germline-derived CDR1 and CDR2 are SGDLS and YYNGEE. For the CDR3, the DNA is TGTGCCAGCAGCGCCCCCCGGGTGGCCGGGGAGCTGTTTTTT. Amino acids: CASSAPRVAGELFF.

The chain has TRBV29-1 and TRBJ2-5, with 10 bases identical to TRBD1. The V gene's germline CDR1 is SQVTM and CDR2 ANQGSEA. After removal of 8 bases from V and 1 base from J, the junction contained 4 bases not matched to a gene. The length of the CDR3 is 13 residues. CDR3 protein: CSIRDRGQETQYF. The CDR3 DNA reads as TGCAGCATCAGGGACAGGGGCCAAGAGACCCAGTACTTC.

The chain is built from TRBV9 and TRBJ1-4; D gene uncertain. Trimming cost V 3 bases and J 7 bases, with 13 bases left between them. Germline V gene lookup returns CDR1 SGDLS and CDR2 YYNGEE. The CDR3 totals 14 residues. CDR3 sequence reads: CASSEGHGSEKLFF. The CDR3 DNA follows: TGTGCCAGCAGCGAGGGCCACGGGAGTGAAAAACTGTTTTTT.

V is TRBV7-9 and J is TRBJ1-5, with D maybe TRBD1 (6 bases). This CDR3 region has 14 residues. V shed 0 bases and J shed 7 bases, with 10 bases lying between them. Germline CDR1 reads SEHNR; CDR2 reads FQNEAQ (reference sequence). The CDR3 bases are TGTGCCAGCAGCTTAGCGCAGGGGAACCAGCCCCAGCATTTT. Encoded protein: CASSLAQGNQPQHF.